These 10 T cell receptor beta chains were sequenced from one sample in a study of radiation and T cells in renal cell carcinoma. Sample time point: blood 4 weeks post-SBRT, at nephrectomy. Sample treatment: 15 Gy SBRT to primary tumor, nephrectomy 4 weeks later. Assay used: immunoSEQ multiplex PCR; TCRdb lists only in-frame clones, some missing. The table shows roughly 58,000 clones, with about 80% occurring only once. Sequencing was performed on blood, taken from a patient whose treatment included radiotherapy and nephrectomy. The source is a man in his fifties or sixties with renal cell carcinoma.

The CDR3 DNA is TGTGCCAGCAGTCCCCGGGGGAGCGAAAAACTGTTTTTT. This codes for CASSPRGSEKLFF. The chain uses TRBV6-6 and TRBJ1-4; TRBD1 is a possible D gene (5 bases). Per the germline V gene, CDR1 is MNHNY and CDR2 is SVGAGI (reference sequence). The CDR3 totals 13 residues. The V end lost 5 bases, the J end lost 8 bases, and 12 bases lay between the germline ends.

This clone was seen just once. The rearrangement joins TRBV30 to TRBJ2-1; the match to TRBD1 covers 7 bases. There are 14 residues in the CDR3. Germline V gene data show CDR1 as GTSNPN and CDR2 as SVGIG (reference sequence). The V gene end was trimmed by 2 bases and the J gene end by 4 bases; junction bases not matched to a gene: 5. Written as DNA, the CDR3 is TGTGCCTGGAGTAGGGGGACAGTATACAATGAGCAGTTCTTC. It translates to CAWSRGTVYNEQFF. The full variable domain, rest sourced from reference TRBV30 and TRBJ2-1, is SQTIHQWPATLVQPVGSPLSLECTVEGTSNPNLYWYRQAAGRGLQLLFYSVGIGQISSEVPQNLSASRPQDRQFILSSKKLLLSDSGFYLCAWSRGTVYNEQFFGPGTRLTVL.

This sequence joins TRBV7-6 and TRBJ2-5; D ambiguous. The CDR3 spans 16 residues. The germline CDR1 and CDR2 sequences are SGHVS and FNYEAQ. The V end lost 0 bases, the J end lost 5 bases, and 16 bases lay between the germline ends. In DNA form, the CDR3 reads TGTGCCAGCAGCTTAGCGAATCGACCGACACCGGAGACCCAGTACTTC. As protein: CASSLANRPTPETQYF.

The chain couples TRBV5-1 to TRBJ2-6; 7 nucleotides line up with TRBD1. This CDR3 contains 15 residues. Germline-derived CDR1 and CDR2 are SGHRS and YFSETQ. Trimming took 4 bases from V and 1 from J; bases not matched to a gene: 2. CDR3 bases: TGCGCCAGCAGCCACAGGGGATCTGGGGCCAACGTCCTGACTTTC. Translation: CASSHRGSGANVLTF.

This chain links TRBV21-1 with TRBJ2-6; the table assigns TRBD1, which was not confirmed against the DNA. TRBV21-1 constitutes a pseudogene. The CDR3 length is 18 residues. The CDR3 DNA reads as TGTGCCAGCAGCAATCGGGGACAGGCCTACTCTGGGGCCAACGTCCTGACTTTC. Protein sequence: CASSNRGQAYSGANVLTF.

This clone has only a few counts. The chain recombines TRBV5-3 with TRBJ2-1, with D perhaps matching TRBD1 (6 bases). TRBV5-3 is an ORF, and what it does is uncertain. The CDR3 totals 15 residues. The germline V and J ends were trimmed by 3 bases and 1 base, with 11 bases remaining between them. CDR3 sequence (DNA): TGTGCCAGAAGCTACCGGGACAATTCCTACAATGAGCAGTTCTTC. It encodes CARSYRDNSYNEQFF.

Only one count was recorded for this clone. The rearrangement links TRBV5-1 to TRBJ2-2, with D hard to call. The V end lost 1 base, the J end lost 0 bases, and 7 bases lay between the germline ends. CDR3 length: 15 residues. Germline V lookup: CDR1 SGHRS, CDR2 YFSETQ. Here the CDR3 reads CASSLTSANTGELFF. CDR3 sequence (DNA): TGCGCCAGCAGCTTGACCTCCGCGAACACCGGGGAGCTGTTTTTT.

The gene calls are TRBV2 and TRBJ2-1; 7 bases match TRBD1. Germline values: CDR1 SNHLY, CDR2 FYNNEI. J lost 6 bases, V lost 5 bases, and 10 bases had no gene match. The CDR3 has 15 residues. The CDR3 spells CASSLRQGRSNEQFF. As DNA, the CDR3 is TGTGCCAGCAGTCTCCGACAGGGTCGTTCCAATGAGCAGTTCTTC.

The gene calls are TRBV27 and TRBJ2-7; 12 nucleotides agree with TRBD1. Germline loops: CDR1 MNHEY, CDR2 SMNVEV (reference sequence). The CDR3 is 14 residues long. With V trimmed by 5 bases and J by 6 bases, 5 bases remained unmatched. The CDR3 DNA reads as TGTGCCAGCAGTCCCGGGACAGGGGGCACCGAGCAGTACGTC. Its protein is CASSPGTGGTEQYV.

V gene TRBV5-6 combines with J gene TRBJ1-3, with D possibly matching TRBD1 (5 bases). CDR1 is SGHDT and CDR2 is YYEEEE in the germline V gene. This CDR3 is 15 amino acids long. V shed 0 bases and J shed 2 bases, with 9 bases lying between them. CDR3 protein: CASSLEGPAGNTIYF. CDR3 nucleotide sequence: TGTGCCAGCAGCTTGGAGGGGCCGGCTGGAAACACCATATATTTT.